This TCR beta chain was observed in a study of early T cells in non-severe SARS-CoV-2 infection. Study in general: Sequencing of bulk RNA from unsorted whole blood was done, without chain pairing. Regarding the study as a whole: Anti-spike CD8 specificities were favored by VDJdb matching, whose results missed private and CD4 specificities.

This clonotype has only a few counts. Its matching antigen is unknown. This CDR3 has 12 residues. Germline V gene sequence: CDR1 SQVTM, CDR2 ANQGSEA. With 3 bases removed from V and 0 bases from J, the gap between germline ends came to 5 bases. Using its own MiXCR run on the 5' RACE reads, TCRdb lists one record per CDR3 protein. The sample consists of tens of thousands of distinct CDR3 sequences, about 10% of them appearing once. The genes are TRBV29-1 and TRBJ1-1; D is possibly TRBD1 (5 bases). The sample taken for sequencing was whole blood. This TCR derives from an adult who was a healthcare worker with PCR-confirmed SARS-CoV-2 infection or an uninfected control (not recorded which). CDR3 sequence: CSVDRVNTEAFF. The CDR3 nucleotides are TGCAGCGTTGACAGGGTGAACACTGAAGCTTTCTTT.